This is a list of T cell receptor beta chains from one sample in a study of cytotoxic CD8 clonotypes in ibrutinib-treated CLL. Method: immunoSEQ multiplex PCR; TCRdb's copy keeps in-frame clones and lacks some. The table records a few hundred thousand clones, 70% of them present only once. The sequenced sample was PBMCs, obtained after 24 months of ibrutinib treatment. Every receptor here comes from a human donor with chronic lymphocytic leukemia. Each CDR3 is given with its conserved first and last residue. The D gene is left open where the match is weak. Not all rows give a size; the values are once, few, many and, for expanded clones, a class.

clone_size	v_call	d_call	j_call	cdr3_nt	cdr3_aa
.	TRBV6-5	.	TRBJ2-6	TGTGCCAGCAGTTACTCCCCTACTGGGGCCAACGTCCTGACTTTC	CASSYSPTGANVLTF
few	TRBV27	.	TRBJ2-5	TGTGCCAGCAGAGCAGCGGACCAAGAGACCCAGTACTTC	CASRAADQETQYF
.	TRBV14	TRBD1	TRBJ2-2	TGTGCCAGCAGCCCGGGACAGGGGACTGCTTTCACCGGGGAGCTGTTTTTT	CASSPGQGTAFTGELFF
.	TRBV9	.	TRBJ2-3	TGTGCCAGCAGCTTTTCACAGAGAACAGATACGCAGTATTTT	CASSFSQRTDTQYF
once	TRBV25-1	TRBD2	TRBJ2-1	TGTGCCAGCAGTGTTGGACTAGCGGTATGGGATGAGCAGTTCTTC	CASSVGLAVWDEQFF
.	TRBV7-6	.	TRBJ2-7	TGTGCCAGCAGCCCCCGGGGGCAAGGAGGCGAGCAGTACTTC	CASSPRGQGGEQYF
.	TRBV30	TRBD2	TRBJ2-1	TGTGCCTGGGAGACCCATCTCACTAGCGGGAGCTTCTACAATGAGCAGTTCTTC	CAWETHLTSGSFYNEQFF
.	TRBV7-9	.	TRBJ2-5	TGTGCCAGCGCTCAACAGGCTGGGGGAGAGACCCAGTACTTC	CASAQQAGGETQYF
few	TRBV12-5	.	TRBJ2-3	TGTGCTAGTGTACAGGGTAAGACAGATACGCAGTATTTT	CASVQGKTDTQYF
.	TRBV9	TRBD1	TRBJ1-2	TGTGCCAGCATGCCGGGACAGGGGCTCTATGGCTACACCTTC	CASMPGQGLYGYTF
.	TRBV19	TRBD1	TRBJ2-7	TGTGCCAGTAGTCAAACAGGGGGCTCCGAGCAGTACTTC	CASSQTGGSEQYF
.	TRBV11-2	TRBD1	TRBJ2-1	TGTGCCAGCCTGGCAGGGGGCAAGGCTGAGCAGTTCTTC	CASLAGGKAEQFF
few	TRBV28	.	TRBJ2-1	TGTGCCAGCAGTTGGAGCGGGCATGAGCAGTTCTTC	CASSWSGHEQFF
.	TRBV29-1	.	TRBJ2-5	TGCAGCGTTCTAGGGTCTTATGGAGAGACCCAGTACTTC	CSVLGSYGETQYF
.	TRBV10-3	TRBD1	TRBJ1-3	TGTGCCATCAGCCACAGGGGAGGAAGCTCTGGAAACACCATATATTTT	CAISHRGGSSGNTIYF
.	TRBV28	TRBD1	TRBJ1-5	TGTGCCAGCAGCCCCTCGGACAGGGGGCCAAATCAGCCCCAGCATTTT	CASSPSDRGPNQPQHF
.	TRBV11-1	.	TRBJ2-5	TGTGCCAGCAGCCTAGGGACTTTACAAGAGACCCAGTACTTC	CASSLGTLQETQYF
few	TRBV5-1	.	TRBJ1-3	TGCGCCAGCAGCGAGAACTCTGGAAACACCATATATTTT	CASSENSGNTIYF
.	TRBV5-4	.	TRBJ2-4	TGTGCCAGCAGCCCTGGGGCCCCTGGGAACATTCAGTACTTC	CASSPGAPGNIQYF
.	TRBV28	.	TRBJ2-7	TGTGCCAGCAGTTTCGGAATGTACGAGCAGTACTTC	CASSFGMYEQYF
.	TRBV4-1	.	TRBJ2-7	TGCGCCAGCAGCCAGAAAGGACCCCCCTACGAGCAGTACTTC	CASSQKGPPYEQYF
.	TRBV6-5	.	TRBJ1-5	TGTGCCAGCAGTTTGACAGGAGTTCAGCCCCAGCATTTT	CASSLTGVQPQHF
.	TRBV27	TRBD1	TRBJ2-2	TGTGCCAGCAGCCAGGGACAGGGTATATACACCGGGGAGCTGTTTTTT	CASSQGQGIYTGELFF
.	TRBV5-1	.	TRBJ1-4	TGCGCCAGCAGAAACGGGGAGGCTGAAAAACTGTTTTTT	CASRNGEAEKLFF
.	TRBV6-6	TRBD1	TRBJ2-7	TGTGCCAGCAGACGGGACAGGGTCTCCGAGCAGTACTTC	CASRRDRVSEQYF
.	TRBV27	TRBD2	TRBJ2-7	TGTGCCAGCAGGACAGCTGGGGAGGGCGAGCAGTACTTC	CASRTAGEGEQYF
.	TRBV28	.	TRBJ2-1	TGTGCCAGCAGTCCTGAGAGCAGGTACAATGAGCAGTTCTTC	CASSPESRYNEQFF
.	TRBV9	.	TRBJ2-7	TGTGCCAGCAGCGCGAGGGTATTAGAGGGCGAGCAGTACTTC	CASSARVLEGEQYF
once	TRBV27	TRBD2	TRBJ2-7	TGTGCCAGCAGTTATAGCGGGCCAGCCTACGAGCAGTACTTC	CASSYSGPAYEQYF
.	TRBV5-1	TRBD2	TRBJ2-3	TGCGCCAGCAGGGAGACTAGCGGGATCCACCATACGCAGTATTTT	CASRETSGIHHTQYF
few	TRBV6-6	.	TRBJ2-7	TGTGCCAGCAGTGAATCGGGCGAGCAGTACTTC	CASSESGEQYF
.	TRBV28	.	TRBJ1-1	TGTGCCAGCAGATCAGGAGTTATGAACACTGAAGCTTTCTTT	CASRSGVMNTEAFF
.	TRBV9	TRBD2	TRBJ2-7	TGTGCCAGCAGCGTAGAGACTAGCGGGATTGGAGAGCAGTACTTC	CASSVETSGIGEQYF
.	TRBV5-1	.	TRBJ2-1	TGCGCCAGCAGCTTGAGGGCCGGGAGTGTCAATGAGCAGTTCTTC	CASSLRAGSVNEQFF
.	TRBV5-1	.	TRBJ2-7	TGCGCCAGCAGTTCAGAAACCGAATGGGAGCAGTACTTC	CASSSETEWEQYF
.	TRBV11-2	.	TRBJ2-7	TGTGCCAGCAGCGACGACAGTCCGTTCTACGAGCAGTACTTC	CASSDDSPFYEQYF
.	TRBV27	TRBD2	TRBJ2-1	TGTGCCAGCAGTTTGGGGACTAGCGGGATTTGGAATGAGCAGTTCTTC	CASSLGTSGIWNEQFF
.	TRBV5-1	.	TRBJ1-2	TGCGCCAGCAGCATATCAGGAATCCCTAGCTATGGCTACACCTTC	CASSISGIPSYGYTF
.	TRBV6-6	.	TRBJ1-5	TGTGCCAGCGATCAGGGCCTCAATCAGCCCCAGCATTTT	CASDQGLNQPQHF